The 32 T cell receptor beta chains in this list originate from one sample, sequenced in a study of blood T cells in healthy people across ages. The authors ran a second PCR of about 7 to 11 cycles using a sample-barcoded 5' primer and a J-beta primer mix. Each CDR3 protein is one row after TCRdb ran MiXCR on the 5' RACE reads. The sample includes around 710,000 distinct CDR3 sequences, roughly 45% of them seen just once. Specimen: blood. These receptor sequences come from a woman aged 60-75 years in good health.

This clonotype was seen a handful of times. This sequence joins TRBV27 and TRBJ1-6; 9 bases line up with TRBD1. This CDR3 is 14 amino acids long. J lost 8 bases, V lost 6 bases, and 5 bases had no gene match. Germline loops: CDR1 MNHEY, CDR2 SMNVEV (reference sequence). The CDR3 here is CASSRTGEYSPLHF. CDR3 nucleotides: TGTGCCAGCAGCAGGACAGGGGAATATTCACCCCTCCACTTT.

As regards this clonotype: One junction end does not reproduce the germline sequence, and a read error may be involved. The chain couples TRBV24-1 to TRBJ2-5, with no clear D. CDR3 length: 11 amino acids. Germline V gene sequence: CDR1 KGHDR, CDR2 SFDVKD. CDR3 protein: CATSDRNEQYF. Here the CDR3 DNA reads TGTGCCACTAGTGATAGAAATGAGCAGTACTTC.

This clonotype was detected a few times. This chain links TRBV3-1 with TRBJ2-1; the D is unclear. CDR1 LGHDT and CDR2 YNNKEL come from the germline V gene (reference sequence). The V and J ends lost 2 bases and 2 bases respectively, with 10 bases between them. The CDR3 extends over 15 amino acids. DNA for the CDR3: TGTGCCAGCAGCCAACTGGACCTGGCCTACAATGAGCAGTTCTTC. This sequence encodes CASSQLDLAYNEQFF.

This clonotype was detected a few times. The chain employs TRBV20-1 and TRBJ1-4; 12 bases are a match to TRBD1. The CDR3 is 18 residues long. Per germline, CDR1 DFQATT and CDR2 SNEGSKA (reference sequence). V lost 1 base and J lost 1; bases outside the gene matches: 7. The CDR3 nucleotides read TGCAGTGCTAGAGGGCTTGGGGACAGGGGGCAAACTAATGAAAAACTGTTTTTT. Translated: CSARGLGDRGQTNEKLFF.

The gene calls are TRBV27 and TRBJ2-4; D may match TRBD1 or TRBD2 (6 bases each). Trimming took off 2 bases at V and 3 bases at J, with 11 bases between the two ends. Germline loops: CDR1 MNHEY, CDR2 SMNVEV (reference sequence). This CDR3 has 15 residues. The CDR3 DNA is TGTGCCAGCAGTTTAGAGGGGGGCCACAAAAACATTCAGTACTTC. Protein product: CASSLEGGHKNIQYF.

Only one count was recorded for this clonotype. This rearrangement joins TRBV11-1 to TRBJ2-7; D uncertain. The J call is in doubt because the DNA end fits TRBJ2-4 better. From germline, CDR1 is SGHAT and CDR2 FQDESV (reference sequence). The CDR3 spans 14 residues. CDR3 DNA: TGTGCCAGCAGCTCCCCAGGAGAGGAAAACATTCAGTACTTC. Translation gives CASSSPGEENIQYF.

This clonotype was detected a few times. The rearrangement uses TRBV7-2 and TRBJ2-7; TRBD2 might be the D (5 bases). Between the trimmed V and J ends, which lost 1 base and 3 bases, there was a span of 10 bases. This CDR3 is built from 14 residues. Germline values: CDR1 SGHTA, CDR2 FQGNSA. The CDR3 here is CASSLGAGHYEQYF. CDR3 coding DNA: TGTGCCAGCAGCTTAGGGGCGGGCCACTACGAGCAGTACTTC.

The chain employs TRBV15 and TRBJ2-7, with a possible D match to TRBD2 (5 bases). The V end was cut by 7 bases, the J end by 5 bases, with 9 bases between. The CDR3 consists of 11 residues. In germline, CDR1 is LNHNV, CDR2 YYDKDF (reference sequence). The CDR3 reads CATTAGNEQYF. The CDR3 nucleotides read TGTGCCACCACGGCCGGGAACGAGCAGTACTTC.

Worth noting for this clonotype: A single base separates this from a much larger clone, so it may be a read error. This chain uses TRBV5-1 with TRBJ2-1, with 9 bases fitting TRBD2. CDR3 length: 15 amino acids. From germline, CDR1 is SGHRS and CDR2 YFSETQ. In DNA, the CDR3 is TGCGCCAACAGCTCTTTAGCGGGGGCGAACAATGAGCAGTTCTTC. It codes for CANSSLAGANNEQFF.

V is TRBV5-1 and J is TRBJ2-3, with TRBD2 as a possible D gene (7 bases). This CDR3 is built from 13 residues. Germline assignment: CDR1 SGHRS and CDR2 YFSETQ. Trimming took 6 bases from V and 2 from J, leaving 10 bases between them. CDR3 amino acids: CASNGGLTDTQYF. The CDR3 DNA reads TGCGCCAGCAACGGGGGGCTCACAGATACGCAGTATTTT.

This clonotype was counted at least ten times. The J gene is TRBJ2-7, the V gene TRBV7-2; D is unclear. V was clipped by 5 bases and J by 2 bases, with 16 bases between them. CDR3 length: 15 amino acids. Germline CDR1 and CDR2: SGHTA and FQGNSA. The CDR3 spells CASSPSPTGPYEQYF. DNA for the CDR3: TGTGCCAGCAGCCCTTCTCCTACGGGCCCCTACGAGCAGTACTTC. Full variable domain (missing parts from reference TRBV7-2 and TRBJ2-7): GAGVSQSPSNKVTEKGKDVELRCDPISGHTALYWYRQSLGQGLEFLIYFQGNSAPDKSGLPSDRFSAERTGGSVSTLTIQRTQQEDSAVYLCASSPSPTGPYEQYFGPGTRLTVT.

This clonotype was observed a few times. The chain links TRBV5-1 to TRBJ2-6; D is ambiguous. CDR1 and CDR2 from the germline V gene are SGHRS and YFSETQ. This CDR3 has 17 residues. V was pared by 0 bases and J by 2 bases, with 12 bases between. The CDR3 nucleotides are TGCGCCAGCAGCTTGGCCCTTCTCGGCGCTGGGGCCAACGTCCTGACTTTC. Its protein is CASSLALLGAGANVLTF.

This clonotype came up a few times. The chain links TRBV3-1 to TRBJ2-7, with 7 bases identical to TRBD1. The CDR3 loop spans 14 amino acids. V lost 2 bases, J lost 2 bases, and 3 bases stayed unmatched. Germline-derived CDR1 and CDR2 are LGHDT and YNNKEL (reference sequence). The CDR3 bases are TGTGCCAGCAGCCAACTAGGGGGCCCCTACGAGCAGTACTTC. Translating it yields CASSQLGGPYEQYF.

J is TRBJ2-2 and V is TRBV7-3, with D possibly being TRBD1 (5 bases). The germline CDR1 and CDR2 sequences are SGHTA and FQGTGA. The CDR3 contains 14 residues. V dropped 6 bases and J dropped 3 bases, with 11 bases sitting between them. CDR3 residues: CASSYTGYTGELFF. The DNA of the CDR3 is TGTGCCAGCAGTTATACAGGTTACACCGGGGAGCTGTTTTTT.

V gene TRBV7-2 combines with J gene TRBJ1-3, with D maybe TRBD1 (5 bases). The CDR3 consists of 14 residues. V lost 5 bases and J lost 0, with 8 bases in between. From germline, CDR1 is SGHTA and CDR2 FQGNSA. CDR3 sequence reads: CASSGTGSGNTIYF. The CDR3 DNA follows: TGTGCCAGCAGCGGGACGGGCTCTGGAAACACCATATATTTT.

In the case of this clonotype: The junction shows a germline mismatch at one end, possibly a read error. J is TRBJ2-1 and V is TRBV4-3; D is uncertain. The CDR3 length is 15 residues. Per germline, CDR1 LGHNA and CDR2 YSLEER. In DNA form, the CDR3 reads TGCGCCAGCAGCCAGAACAAAGGCACCTACAGTGAGCAGTTCTTC. It specifies CASSQNKGTYSEQFF.

The genes are TRBV4-2 and TRBJ2-2; TRBD1 agrees at 11 bases. The CDR3 is 18 residues long. V lost 0 bases, J lost 5 bases, and 8 bases stayed unmatched. Germline CDR1 is LGHNA and CDR2 is YNFKEQ. CDR3 in amino acids: CASSQEVGTGGRTGELFF. CDR3 DNA sequence: TGTGCCAGCAGCCAAGAAGTCGGGACAGGGGGGAGGACCGGGGAGCTGTTTTTT.

V is TRBV30 and J is TRBJ1-2; D is perhaps TRBD1 (5 bases). CDR1 and CDR2 from the germline V gene are GTSNPN and SVGIG (reference sequence). V dropped 1 base and J dropped 0 bases, with 18 bases sitting between them. CDR3 size: 17 residues. The CDR3 DNA reads TGTGCCTGGAGTGCCCGGACACCCGATGGGGCTAACTATGGCTACACCTTC. This gives the protein CAWSARTPDGANYGYTF.

This clonotype was counted a single time. This chain joins TRBV5-1 and TRBJ2-3, with 7 bases aligning to TRBD1. The CDR3 is made up of 14 amino acids. The trim removed 4 bases at V and 1 base at J, leaving 3 bases unmatched. In germline, CDR1 is SGHRS, CDR2 YFSETQ. The CDR3 reads CASSNDRGTDTQYF. DNA for the CDR3: TGCGCCAGCAGCAACGACAGGGGCACAGATACGCAGTATTTT.

The chain couples TRBV4-3 to TRBJ1-2; no definite D call. The CDR3 sequence is 13 residues long. CDR1 and CDR2 from the germline V gene are LGHNA and YSLEER. V gave up 0 bases and J gave up 12 bases, with 14 bases separating them. CDR3 sequence (DNA): TGCGCCAGCAGCCAAGATGTTCCCCGCCCCCACACCTTC. Protein product: CASSQDVPRPHTF.

This clonotype was detected many times. This chain links TRBV10-3 with TRBJ2-6, with D perhaps matching TRBD1 (6 bases). The CDR3 totals 15 residues. From germline, CDR1 is ENHRY and CDR2 SYGVKD. Trimming shortened V by 3 bases and J by 1 base, and 7 bases separated the two germline ends. The CDR3 DNA follows: TGTGCCATCAGTGATACAGGGTCTGGGGCCAACGTCCTGACTTTC. It specifies CAISDTGSGANVLTF.

The V gene is TRBV7-2, the J gene TRBJ2-3; 7 bases align to TRBD2. Trimming removed 5 bases from V and 2 bases from J; junction bases left unmatched: 10. Germline-derived CDR1 and CDR2 are SGHTA and FQGNSA. The CDR3 has 16 residues. CDR3 region: CASSRQRSGVTDTQYF. In DNA, the CDR3 is TGTGCCAGCAGCCGCCAACGGAGCGGGGTCACAGATACGCAGTATTTT. Full variable domain (rest looked up from reference TRBV7-2 and TRBJ2-3): GAGVSQSPSNKVTEKGKDVELRCDPISGHTALYWYRQSLGQGLEFLIYFQGNSAPDKSGLPSDRFSAERTGGSVSTLTIQRTQQEDSAVYLCASSRQRSGVTDTQYFGPGTRLTVL.

The chain uses TRBV4-3 and TRBJ2-1; D might be TRBD1 or TRBD2, each matching 5 bases. The CDR3 extends over 16 amino acids. Germline V gives CDR1 LGHNA, CDR2 YSLEER. Trimming shortened V by 1 base and J by 2 bases, and 12 bases separated the two germline ends. CDR3: CASSQVTGPTYNEQFF. CDR3 nucleotide sequence: TGCGCCAGCAGCCAAGTTACGGGGCCGACCTACAATGAGCAGTTCTTC.

The gene calls are TRBV3-1 and TRBJ2-3, with 9 bases lining up with TRBD1. CDR1 is LGHDT, CDR2 YNNKEL, per germline (reference sequence). The CDR3 has 18 amino acids. V shed 3 bases, J shed 0 bases, and the junction held 10 bases outside the gene matches. The CDR3 DNA is TGTGCCAGCAGCCACTTGGGGACAGGGATATTTAGCACAGATACGCAGTATTTT. It specifies CASSHLGTGIFSTDTQYF.

This clonotype was picked up a small number of times. This chain links TRBV11-2 with TRBJ2-5; 9 bases are shared with TRBD2. The CDR3 sequence is 17 residues long. The V gene's germline CDR1 is SGHAT and CDR2 FQNNGV. The J segment lost 2 bases and the V segment lost 0 bases, leaving 7 bases of the junction unmatched. CDR3 sequence (DNA): TGTGCCAGCAGCTTAGATTATCTAGCGGGGAAACAAGAGACCCAGTACTTC. This translates into CASSLDYLAGKQETQYF.

The chain uses TRBV9 and TRBJ1-1; TRBD1 agrees at 9 bases. V was pared by 3 bases and J by 1 base, with 4 bases of the junction left unmatched. The germline gives CDR1 SGDLS, CDR2 YYNGEE. This CDR3 has 15 residues. The CDR3 DNA is TGTGCCAGCAGCGCGGACAGGGGTTGGAACACTGAAGCTTTCTTT. Its translation: CASSADRGWNTEAFF.

This clonotype was recorded only once. This sequence joins TRBV7-3 and TRBJ2-1, with 10 nucleotides matching TRBD1. J lost 7 bases, V lost 5 bases, and 5 bases had no gene match. The CDR3 has 14 residues. Germline V gene data show CDR1 as SGHTA and CDR2 as FQGTGA. CDR3 coding DNA: TGTGCCAGCAGCCGGAGACAGGGGGCAAATGAGCAGTTCTTC. It codes for CASSRRQGANEQFF.

The CDR3 protein is CASSLSGGVNQPQHF. In DNA, the CDR3 is TGTGCCAGCAGTTTATCAGGGGGGGTCAATCAGCCCCAGCATTTT. The chain carries TRBV27 and TRBJ1-5; tentatively, D is TRBD1 (6 bases). The CDR3 has 15 amino acids. V lost 0 bases, J lost 3 bases, and 9 bases lay in between. Germline loops: CDR1 MNHEY, CDR2 SMNVEV (reference sequence).

This clonotype has a handful of counts. The CDR3 sequence: CASSAGLDQETQYF. The CDR3 region has the DNA TGTGCCAGCAGCGCGGGACTGGACCAAGAGACCCAGTACTTC. This chain uses TRBV9 with TRBJ2-5, with D tentatively TRBD2 (6 bases). The CDR3 length is 14 residues. The V gene lost 3 bases and the J gene lost 0 bases, with 9 bases spanning the gap. The germline V gene has CDR1 SGDLS and CDR2 YYNGEE. Full variable domain (outside the CDR3, taken from reference TRBV9 and TRBJ2-5): DSGVTQTPKHLITATGQRVTLRCSPRSGDLSVYWYQQSLDQGLQFLIQYYNGEERAKGNILERFSAQQFPDLHSELNLSSLELGDSALYFCASSAGLDQETQYFGPGTRLLVL.

The gene calls are TRBV11-2 and TRBJ2-7, with 7 nucleotides matching TRBD1. Germline V gene sequence: CDR1 SGHAT, CDR2 FQNNGV. J gave up 0 bases and V 11 bases, and 7 bases lay outside the gene matches. The CDR3 loop spans 13 amino acids. CDR3 bases: TGTGCCGAAGGGACAGCGAGCTCCTACGAGCAGTACTTC. Residues: CAEGTASSYEQYF.

This clonotype was seen more than once but under ten times. This chain uses TRBV10-3 with TRBJ2-1; 14 nucleotides align to TRBD2. V shed 4 bases and J 0 bases; nucleotides not matched to a gene: 2. Germline V gives CDR1 ENHRY, CDR2 SYGVKD. The CDR3 has 17 amino acids. In nucleotides, the CDR3 is TGTGCCATCAGTGGGACTAGCGGGAGGCTCTCCTACAATGAGCAGTTCTTC. This sequence encodes CAISGTSGRLSYNEQFF.

This clonotype was detected many times. The chain combines TRBV4-2 with TRBJ1-5, with 7 bases matching TRBD1. This CDR3 is built from 16 residues. Trimming took 0 bases from V and 1 from J; bases not matched to a gene: 3. CDR1 is LGHNA, CDR2 YNFKEQ, per germline. This CDR3 reads CASSQEGTASNQPQHF. The CDR3 DNA reads as TGTGCCAGCAGCCAAGAAGGGACAGCAAGCAATCAGCCCCAGCATTTT.